The 10 T cell receptor beta chains listed next were all sequenced from one sample in a study of vaccination and CD4 T cells after COVID-19. Regarding treatment: approximately 10-day PBMC culture with coronavirus spike peptide pools or control peptides (ViraFEST assay). An Oncomine TCR Beta short-read assay was used to sequence the DNA from cultured CD4+ T cells. One entry per CDR3 protein, called by TCRdb with MiXCR from the PCR reads. The table has just over 20,000 distinct CDR3 sequences, 60% to 80% seen once; the top ten hold roughly 23%. No antigens are known for them. The specimen was CD4+ T cells from blood, cultured in vitro, collected before SARS-CoV-2 vaccination. The receptors shown here come from a human donor who received a COVID-19 vaccine.

The V call is TRBV20-1, the J call TRBJ2-5; a possible D gene is TRBD2 (5 bases). V gave up 7 bases and J gave up 5 bases, with 11 bases separating them. CDR3 length equals 11 residues. Germline CDR1 is DFQATT and CDR2 is SNEGSKA (reference sequence). The CDR3 coding sequence is TGCAGTGGGAGGCCCGGGGAGACCCAGTACTTC. Residues: CSGRPGETQYF.

This clonotype appeared a few times. The J gene is TRBJ2-2, the V gene TRBV20-1; possible D gene TRBD2, 5 bases. The CDR3 is made up of 15 amino acids. V lost 2 bases, J lost 4 bases, and 14 bases lay in between. Germline CDR1 DFQATT, CDR2 SNEGSKA (reference sequence). CDR3 DNA sequence: TGCAGTGCTAGAAAGTATCGGGGTAGCACCGGGGAGCTGTTTTTT. Amino acids: CSARKYRGSTGELFF.

The chain has TRBV19 and TRBJ2-7; tentative D call: TRBD2 (5 bases). Germline V lookup: CDR1 LNHDA, CDR2 SQIVND (reference sequence). Trimming took off 3 bases at V and 4 bases at J, with 10 bases between the two ends. The CDR3 spans 13 residues. The CDR3 DNA follows: TGTGCCAGTAGTATCGGGGTCTGGTACGAGCAGTACTTC. The encoded protein is CASSIGVWYEQYF. Combining the CDR3 with reference TRBV19 and TRBJ2-7 gives the whole variable domain DGGITQSPKYLFRKEGQNVTLSCEQNLNHDAMYWYRQDPGQGLRLIYYSQIVNDFQKGDIAEGYSVSREKKESFPLTVTSAQKNPTAFYLCASSIGVWYEQYFGPGTRLTVT.

V usage is TRBV2 and J usage is TRBJ2-3; TRBD2 is a possible D gene (7 bases). Trimming stripped 1 base from V and 4 bases from J, with 15 bases between. This CDR3 spans 16 amino acids. The germline V gene encodes CDR1 SNHLY and CDR2 FYNNEI. CDR3 region: CASSEDSEGGADTQYF. In DNA, the CDR3 is TGTGCCAGCAGTGAAGATTCGGAGGGGGGGGCAGATACGCAGTATTTT.

The chain employs TRBV20-1 and TRBJ2-1, with 11 bases that match TRBD1. The CDR3 covers 15 residues. Germline V gene lookup returns CDR1 DFQATT and CDR2 SNEGSKA (reference sequence). Losses at the gene ends were 4 bases for V and 0 bases for J; bases not matched to a gene: 2. CDR3 protein: CSAIGTGGSYNEQFF. CDR3 in DNA: TGCAGTGCTATTGGGACAGGGGGCTCCTACAATGAGCAGTTCTTC.

The rearrangement links TRBV12-3 or TRBV12-4 to TRBJ2-7, with TRBD1 matching 8 bases. The V and J ends lost 3 bases and 3 bases, in that order; junction bases with no gene match: 4. This CDR3 contains 14 residues. CDR3 protein: CASSFRGPGYEQYF. CDR3 nucleotides: TGTGCCAGCAGTTTCAGGGGGCCTGGCTACGAGCAGTACTTC.

This clonotype was seen only once. The chain employs TRBV11-3 and TRBJ2-7; D unresolved. The length of the CDR3 is 13 residues. V dropped 3 bases and J dropped 4 bases, with 10 bases sitting between them. CDR1 and CDR2 from the germline V gene are SGHNT and YENEEA. CDR3 DNA: TGTGCCAGCAGCTTTCTGGATGGGTACGAGCAGTACTTC. Its translation is CASSFLDGYEQYF.

This clonotype is medium-sized within its sample. The V gene is TRBV20-1, the J gene TRBJ2-2, with 9 bases that match TRBD1. CDR3 length equals 16 residues. J gave up 6 bases and V 5 bases, and 13 bases lay outside the gene matches. Per the germline V gene, CDR1 is DFQATT and CDR2 is SNEGSKA (reference sequence). CDR3 sequence (DNA): TGCAGTGCTGGGGTTTCCGGGACAGGGAGGTCCGGGGAGCTGTTTTTT. It translates to CSAGVSGTGRSGELFF.

This chain links TRBV7-2 with TRBJ2-3, with 10 bases aligning to TRBD2. The germline CDR1 and CDR2 sequences are SGHTA and FQGNSA. The CDR3 contains 16 residues. The V gene end was trimmed by 7 bases and the J gene end by 0 bases; junction bases not matched to a gene: 7. The CDR3 region is CASTGIAGGSTDTQYF. For the CDR3, the DNA is TGTGCCAGCACGGGAATAGCGGGGGGAAGCACAGATACGCAGTATTTT.

This clonotype has just a few counts. The chain combines TRBV7-2 with TRBJ1-2; D uncertain. The CDR3 is 14 amino acids. V gave up 2 bases and J gave up 5 bases, with 12 bases separating them. Germline assignment: CDR1 SGHTA and CDR2 FQGNSA. The CDR3 DNA follows: TGTGCCAGCAGCTTATCGAGGACTGAATATGGCTACACCTTC. It codes for CASSLSRTEYGYTF.